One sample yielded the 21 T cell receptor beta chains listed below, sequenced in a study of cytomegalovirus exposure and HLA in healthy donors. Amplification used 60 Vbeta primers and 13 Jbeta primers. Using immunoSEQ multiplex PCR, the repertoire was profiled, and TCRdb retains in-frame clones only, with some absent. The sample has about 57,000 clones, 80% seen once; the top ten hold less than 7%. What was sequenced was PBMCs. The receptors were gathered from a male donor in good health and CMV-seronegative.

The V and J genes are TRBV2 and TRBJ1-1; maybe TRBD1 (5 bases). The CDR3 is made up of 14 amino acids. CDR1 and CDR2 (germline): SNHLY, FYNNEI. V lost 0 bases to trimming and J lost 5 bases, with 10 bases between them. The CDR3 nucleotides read TGTGCCAGCAGTGAAGCCGCGGGGGGAACTGAAGCTTTCTTT. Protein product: CASSEAAGGTEAFF.

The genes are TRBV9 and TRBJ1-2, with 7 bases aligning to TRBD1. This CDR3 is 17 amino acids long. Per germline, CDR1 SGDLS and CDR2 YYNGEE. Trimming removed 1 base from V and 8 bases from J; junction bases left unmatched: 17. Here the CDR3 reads CASSVNPGTAVGEGYTF. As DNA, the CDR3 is TGTGCCAGCAGCGTAAATCCCGGGACAGCCGTTGGAGAGGGCTACACCTTC.

The CDR3 is CASSFPGQANTEAFF. CDR3 sequence (DNA): TGTGCCAGCAGCTTCCCGGGACAGGCGAACACTGAAGCTTTCTTT. The chain links TRBV11-2 to TRBJ1-1, with 8 bases fitting TRBD1. The CDR3 spans 15 residues. In germline, CDR1 is SGHAT, CDR2 FQNNGV. J was trimmed by 1 base and V by 3 bases; bases with no gene match: 4.

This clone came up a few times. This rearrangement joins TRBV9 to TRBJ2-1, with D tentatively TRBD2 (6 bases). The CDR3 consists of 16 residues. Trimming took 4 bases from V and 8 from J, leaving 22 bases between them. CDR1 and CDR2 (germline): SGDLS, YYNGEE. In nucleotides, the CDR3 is TGTGCCAGCAGCACAATAGCGCGGGGTTCCGGAGATGAGCAGTTCTTC. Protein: CASSTIARGSGDEQFF.

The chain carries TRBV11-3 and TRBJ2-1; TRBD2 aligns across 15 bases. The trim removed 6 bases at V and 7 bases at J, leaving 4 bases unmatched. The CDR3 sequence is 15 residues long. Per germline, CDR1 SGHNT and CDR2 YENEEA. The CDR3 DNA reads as TGTGCCAGCAGTCCGGGACTAGCGGGGGGTAATGAGCAGTTCTTC. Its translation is CASSPGLAGGNEQFF.

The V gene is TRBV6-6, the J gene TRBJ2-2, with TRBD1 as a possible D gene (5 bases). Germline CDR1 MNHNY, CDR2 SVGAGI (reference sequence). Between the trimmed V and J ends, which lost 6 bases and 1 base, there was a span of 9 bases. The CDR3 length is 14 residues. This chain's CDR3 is CASRRGQNTGELFF. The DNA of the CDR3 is TGTGCCAGCAGGAGAGGACAGAACACCGGGGAGCTGTTTTTT.

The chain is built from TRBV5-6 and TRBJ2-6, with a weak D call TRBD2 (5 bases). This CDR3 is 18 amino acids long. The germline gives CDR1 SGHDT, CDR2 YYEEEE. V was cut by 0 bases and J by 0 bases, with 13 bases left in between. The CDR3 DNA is TGTGCCAGCAGCTTGGTATCTGGGGAGAGCTCTGGGGCCAACGTCCTGACTTTC. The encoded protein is CASSLVSGESSGANVLTF.

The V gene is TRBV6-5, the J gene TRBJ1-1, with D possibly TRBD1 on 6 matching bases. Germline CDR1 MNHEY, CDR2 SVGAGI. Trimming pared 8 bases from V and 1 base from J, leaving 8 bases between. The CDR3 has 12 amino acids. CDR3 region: CASPQGNTEAFF. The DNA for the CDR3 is TGTGCCAGCCCACAGGGGAACACTGAAGCTTTCTTT.

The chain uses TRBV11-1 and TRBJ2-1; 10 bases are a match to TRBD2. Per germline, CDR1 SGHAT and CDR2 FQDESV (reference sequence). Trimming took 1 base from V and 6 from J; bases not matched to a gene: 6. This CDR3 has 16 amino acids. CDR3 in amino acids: CASSLGEGLAINEQFF. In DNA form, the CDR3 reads TGTGCCAGCAGCTTAGGTGAGGGACTAGCGATCAATGAGCAGTTCTTC.

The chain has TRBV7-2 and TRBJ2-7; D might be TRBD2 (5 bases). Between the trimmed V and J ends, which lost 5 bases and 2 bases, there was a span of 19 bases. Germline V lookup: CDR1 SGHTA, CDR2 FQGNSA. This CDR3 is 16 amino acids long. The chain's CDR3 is CASSAPGFPGTYEQYF. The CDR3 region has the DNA TGTGCCAGCAGCGCCCCGGGGTTCCCAGGTACCTACGAGCAGTACTTC.

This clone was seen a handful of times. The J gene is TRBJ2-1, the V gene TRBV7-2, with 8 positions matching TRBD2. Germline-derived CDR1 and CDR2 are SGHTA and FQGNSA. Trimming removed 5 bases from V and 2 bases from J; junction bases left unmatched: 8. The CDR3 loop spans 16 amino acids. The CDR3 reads CASSPRSRGAYNEQFF. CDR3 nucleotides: TGTGCCAGCAGCCCCCGATCGCGGGGGGCCTACAATGAGCAGTTCTTC.

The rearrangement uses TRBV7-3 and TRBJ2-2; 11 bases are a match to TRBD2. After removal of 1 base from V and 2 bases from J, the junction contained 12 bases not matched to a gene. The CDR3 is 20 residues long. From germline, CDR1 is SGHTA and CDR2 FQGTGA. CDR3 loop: CASSLKASGGNTINTGELFF. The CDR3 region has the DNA TGTGCCAGCAGCTTAAAGGCTAGCGGGGGGAATACGATAAACACCGGGGAGCTGTTTTTT.

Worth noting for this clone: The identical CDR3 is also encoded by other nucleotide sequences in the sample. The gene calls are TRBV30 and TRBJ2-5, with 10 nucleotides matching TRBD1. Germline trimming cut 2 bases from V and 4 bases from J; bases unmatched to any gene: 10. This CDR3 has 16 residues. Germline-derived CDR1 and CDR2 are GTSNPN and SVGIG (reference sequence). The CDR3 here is CAWSTRQGARRETQYF. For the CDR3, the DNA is TGTGCCTGGAGTACCCGACAGGGGGCGCGTCGAGAGACCCAGTACTTC.

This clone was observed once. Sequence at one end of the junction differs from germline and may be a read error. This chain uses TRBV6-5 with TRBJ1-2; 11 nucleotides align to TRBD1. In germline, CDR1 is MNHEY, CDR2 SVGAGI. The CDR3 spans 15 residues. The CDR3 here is CARRVRDRGNSGYTF. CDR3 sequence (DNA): TGTGCCAGACGAGTCCGGGACAGGGGGAACTCTGGCTACACCTTC.

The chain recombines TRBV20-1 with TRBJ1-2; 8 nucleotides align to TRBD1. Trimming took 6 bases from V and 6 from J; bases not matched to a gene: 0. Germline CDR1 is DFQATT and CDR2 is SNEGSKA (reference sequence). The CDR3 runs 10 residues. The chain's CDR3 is CSADRDGYTF. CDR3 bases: TGCAGTGCGGACAGGGATGGCTACACCTTC.

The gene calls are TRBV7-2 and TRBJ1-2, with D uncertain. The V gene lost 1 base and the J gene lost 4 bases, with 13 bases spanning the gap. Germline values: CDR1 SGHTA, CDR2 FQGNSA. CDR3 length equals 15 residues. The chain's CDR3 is CASSLEAGPFYGYTF. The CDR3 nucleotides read TGTGCCAGCAGCTTAGAGGCGGGTCCCTTCTATGGCTACACCTTC.

This CDR3 is CASSLQGNYGYTF. In DNA form, the CDR3 reads TGCGCCAGCAGCCTTCAGGGGAACTATGGCTACACCTTC. This chain links TRBV4-1 with TRBJ1-2, with D tentatively TRBD1 (6 bases). Germline V gives CDR1 MGHRA, CDR2 YSYEKL. The V end lost 4 bases, the J end lost 2 bases, and 8 bases lay between the germline ends. This CDR3 region has 13 residues.

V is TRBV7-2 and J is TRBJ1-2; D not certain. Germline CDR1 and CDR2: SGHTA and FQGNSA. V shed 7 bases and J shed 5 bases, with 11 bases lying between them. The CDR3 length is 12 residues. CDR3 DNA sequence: TGTGCCAGCACCCAGGAGGCGTATGGCTACACCTTC. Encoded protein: CASTQEAYGYTF.

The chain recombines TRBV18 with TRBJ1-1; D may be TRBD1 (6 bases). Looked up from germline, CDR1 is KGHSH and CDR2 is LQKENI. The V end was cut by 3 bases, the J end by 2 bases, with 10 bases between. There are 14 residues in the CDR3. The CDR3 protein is CASSPRTANTEAFF. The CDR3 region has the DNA TGTGCCAGCTCACCTCGGACAGCTAACACTGAAGCTTTCTTT.

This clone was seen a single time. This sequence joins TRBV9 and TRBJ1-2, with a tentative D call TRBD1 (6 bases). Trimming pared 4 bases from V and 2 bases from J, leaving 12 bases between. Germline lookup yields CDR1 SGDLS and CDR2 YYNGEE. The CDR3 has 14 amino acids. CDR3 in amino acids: CASSSSDRNYGYTF. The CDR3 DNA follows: TGTGCCAGCAGCTCGTCGGACAGAAACTATGGCTACACCTTC. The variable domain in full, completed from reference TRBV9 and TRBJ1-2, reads DSGVTQTPKHLITATGQRVTLRCSPRSGDLSVYWYQQSLDQGLQFLIQYYNGEERAKGNILERFSAQQFPDLHSELNLSSLELGDSALYFCASSSSDRNYGYTFGSGTRLTVV.

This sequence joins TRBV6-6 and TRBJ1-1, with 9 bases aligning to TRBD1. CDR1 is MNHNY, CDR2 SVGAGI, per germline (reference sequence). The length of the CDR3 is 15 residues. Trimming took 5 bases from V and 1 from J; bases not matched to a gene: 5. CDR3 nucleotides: TGTGCCAGCAGTCAGAACAGGGGGCAGAACACTGAAGCTTTCTTT. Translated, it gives CASSQNRGQNTEAFF.